This T cell receptor beta chain appears in the sequencing data of a study of T cell changes during pregnancy in multiple sclerosis (dated by TCRdb to about 2019). A note on the overall study: The study looked at changes in the T cell repertoire across pregnancy in women with multiple sclerosis.

V loses 5 bases of germline sequence and J loses 9 bases, and the interval between the two ends is 17 bases. According to the germline V gene, CDR1 reads MNHEY and CDR2 reads SVGAGI. Spanning cysteine to phenylalanine, the CDR3 consists of 14 amino acids. The sequence is cut down to CDR3 DNA, 42 bases in frame from base 1. A word on this clone: The target of this receptor is not known. Nothing much larger sits one base from this clone, and base qualities are not available.

Libraries were built with the immunoSEQ multiplex PCR assay. Entries here come from immuneACCESS through TCRdb and include only in-frame sequences with V and J called. Some clones fail to appear in such tables; in the studies checked, an unresolved V gene covers under half of the shortfall, and the cause of the remainder is unknown. This sample gives fewer than 50,000 clones in total; about 89% of them show up just once. 0.55% to 0.6% of the sample is taken by the ten largest. This clonotype originated in a female donor with multiple sclerosis, enrolled in a pregnancy study. The chain employs TRBV6-5 and TRBJ2-1, with a tentative D gene TRBD2 over 6 matching bases. Sample: CD4+ T cells from peripheral blood mononuclear cells, taken in the first trimester of pregnancy. The nucleotide sequence reads as follows: TGTGCCAGCAGTACCCCCAAAGCCGGGGGTGAGCAGTTCTTC. Its protein product is CASSTPKAGGEQFF.